This T cell receptor (beta chain) was found in a study of T cells in localized non-small cell lung cancer. Some clones are missing from TCRdb's copy, which holds only in-frame ones; the method was immunoSEQ multiplex PCR. This sample has about 77,000 clones, with 70% to 90% found just once. The germline V gene encodes CDR1 SGHRS and CDR2 YFSETQ. There are 16 residues in the CDR3. V was pared by 0 bases and J by 4 bases, with 16 bases between. The chain has TRBV5-1 and TRBJ1-1, with D unclear. The clonotype was recovered from a woman aged 35-70 years with stage I squamous cell lung carcinoma. The sample was peripheral blood, taken before any cancer treatment. In DNA form, the CDR3 reads TGCGCCAGCAGCTTGGTCGTACAGTTGGTACCCACTGAAGCTTTCTTT. Its translation: CASSLVVQLVPTEAFF. Looking up the rest from reference TRBV5-1 and TRBJ1-1 gives the full variable domain: KAGVTQTPRYLIKTRGQQVTLSCSPISGHRSVSWYQQTPGQGLQFLFEYFSETQRNKGNFPGRFSGRQFSNSRSEMNVSTLELGDSALYLCASSLVVQLVPTEAFFGQGTRLTVV.